This T cell receptor beta chain appears in the sequencing data of a study of T cell responses to AZD1222 COVID-19 vaccine. The CDR3 runs to 12 residues. On this clone itself: One end of the junction varies from germline; a read error may be responsible.

Repertoires were generated with immunoSEQ multiplex PCR, while TCRdb's copy carries only in-frame clones and drops some. The table records about 170,000 clones, 92% of them present only once. The sequence came from an adult in good health. The V and J genes are TRBV12-3 or TRBV12-4 and TRBJ2-7; TRBD1 matches 12 bases. The source was peripheral blood, collected on day 0 of AZD1222 vaccination. CDR3 sequence reads: CASSPGTGGFFF. CDR3 DNA: TGTGCCAGCAGTCCCGGGACAGGGGGCTTCTTTTTC.